This TCR beta chain originates from a study of graft-versus-host responses after intestinal transplantation (dated by TCRdb to about 2021). Broadly, across the study: The transplants that recipients got were multivisceral, liver-intestinal, or isolated intestinal. Rather than going through the commercial service, samples from a few later patients were sequenced in-house on an Illumina MiSeq and processed with MiXCR. Donor T cell macrochimerism was defined as a peak of at least 4% donor T cells among recipient peripheral blood mononuclear cells. To identify alloreactive clones, pre-transplant mixed lymphocyte reaction products were sequenced and then compared with unstimulated pre-transplant donor and recipient T cells. After intestinal transplantation, graft-versus-host and host-versus-graft alloreactive T cell clones were followed in the graft, circulation and bone marrow using bulk TCR-beta CDR3 sequencing. Every recipient was given anti-thymocyte globulin induction, then maintenance tacrolimus and steroids for about three years. The cohort enrolled 20 to 30 intestinal transplant recipients including one retransplant, and a few patients lacking pretransplant specimens were excluded. What the work shows at the level of the full study, not this receptor alone: Early after transplant, declines in HvG clones were associated with peak levels of circulating GvH clones. The conclusions were limited by the relatively low number and heterogeneity of the intestinal transplant patients. In the allografts of patients with donor T cell macrochimerism, GvH to HvG T cell clonal ratios were high. GvH clones were detected in recipient bone marrow, and some of these GvH clones were observed earlier in ileal mucosa or blood, consistent with an intestinal mucosal origin.

CDR1 and CDR2, looked up from the germline V gene, are SNHLY and FYNNEI. V is trimmed back by 3 bases and J by 3 bases, and the junction contains 2 bases that no gene match accounts for. The CDR3 contains 14 residues, cysteine and phenylalanine counted. Just CDR3 DNA is preserved here, 42 bases in frame from base 1. In the case of this clone: Which antigen it targets is not known. Base-call qualities are not available, and no considerably larger clone is one nucleotide away.

In light of the paper, this sample's time point label describes: cells obtained before transplantation from donor or recipient. CD3+CD4+ and CD3+CD8+ populations were FACS-sorted from unstimulated pre-transplant donor and recipient cells taken from spleen or lymph nodes. The method behind the library was the immunoSEQ multiplex PCR assay. For most patients, genomic DNA was isolated with the Qiagen DNeasy Blood and Tissue Kit and shipped frozen to Adaptive Biotechnologies for TCR sequencing. Adaptive Biotechnologies carried out high-throughput TCR-beta CDR3 sequencing of genomic DNA for most patients. On the study's bioinformatics: Adaptive's ImmunoSEQ software supplied the TCR sequencing data for approximately 18 patients, while MiXCR and VDJtools were used to process a few other patients. CD4 versus CD8 sorting errors were corrected by removing sequences found in both subsets at a frequency ratio below 5:1. CDR3 nucleotide sequences shared between donor and recipient were removed because the origin of such sequences could not be assigned. To be classed as alloreactive, a clone needed at least 2-fold expansion over unstimulated cells and a minimum CFSE-low frequency of 0.002% (template counts) or 0.001% (read counts). Clones were considered mappable if detected in sequenced pre-transplant spleen, lymph node, or MLR CFSE-low populations of the donor or recipient. The cumulative frequency of alloreactive clones was calculated as a percentage of all sequences, weighted by copy number. The immuneACCESS repertoire file appears here via TCRdb, limited to in-frame rearrangements. These files lack a portion of the clones; in checked studies, under half of the deficit traces to unresolved V genes, and the cause of the others is not known. D and trimming were read from the DNA, whereas the V and J calls and clone size are those reported in that table. Here the sample has under 85,000 clones; 90% occur a single time. The ten largest clones add up to 1.3% of the sample.

The chain links TRBV2 with TRBJ1-1; 9 bases in between match TRBD1. The source was unstimulated CD8+ T cells sorted from spleen or lymph node cells, collected before intestinal transplant. This receptor was obtained from a human donor who received an intestinal transplant. The nucleotide sequence reads as follows: TGTGCCAGCAGTGAGACAGGGGGGGACACTGAAGCTTTCTTT. Its amino acids are CASSETGGDTEAFF.